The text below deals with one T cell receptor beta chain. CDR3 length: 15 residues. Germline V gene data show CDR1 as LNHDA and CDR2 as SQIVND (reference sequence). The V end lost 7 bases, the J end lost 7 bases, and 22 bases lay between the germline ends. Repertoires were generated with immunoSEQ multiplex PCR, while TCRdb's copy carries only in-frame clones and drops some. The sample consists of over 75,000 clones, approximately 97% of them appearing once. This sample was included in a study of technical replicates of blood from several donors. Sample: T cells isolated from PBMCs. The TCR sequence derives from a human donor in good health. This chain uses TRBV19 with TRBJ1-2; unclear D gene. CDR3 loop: CASTTAYSGSGGYTF. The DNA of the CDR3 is TGTGCCAGTACCACGGCGTATTCCGGATCGGGTGGCTACACCTTC.